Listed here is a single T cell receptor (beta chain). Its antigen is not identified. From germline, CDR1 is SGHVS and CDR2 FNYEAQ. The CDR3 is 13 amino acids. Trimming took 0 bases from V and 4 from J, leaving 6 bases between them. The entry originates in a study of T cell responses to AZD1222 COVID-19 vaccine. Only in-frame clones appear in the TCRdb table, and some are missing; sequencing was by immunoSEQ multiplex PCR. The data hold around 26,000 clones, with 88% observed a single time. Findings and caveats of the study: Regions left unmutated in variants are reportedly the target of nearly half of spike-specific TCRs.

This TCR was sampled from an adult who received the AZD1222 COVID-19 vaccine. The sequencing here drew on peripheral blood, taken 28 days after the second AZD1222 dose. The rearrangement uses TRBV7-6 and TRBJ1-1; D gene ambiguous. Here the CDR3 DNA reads TGTGCCAGCAGCTTAGCGGGCCTCACTGAAGCTTTCTTT. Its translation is CASSLAGLTEAFF.